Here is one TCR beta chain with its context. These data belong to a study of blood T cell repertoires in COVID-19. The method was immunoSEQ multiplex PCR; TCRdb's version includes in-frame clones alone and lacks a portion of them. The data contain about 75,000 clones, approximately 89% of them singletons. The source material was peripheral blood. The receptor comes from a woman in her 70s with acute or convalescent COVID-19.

CDR3 nucleotide sequence: TGTGCCAGCAGCCATTCCGGGACTAGTGCAAATGAGCAGTTCTTC. It translates to CASSHSGTSANEQFF. This chain links TRBV3-1 (or the pseudogene TRBV3-2) with TRBJ2-1; the match to TRBD2 covers 8 bases. V was clipped by 3 bases and J by 7 bases; unmatched bases: 8. The germline V gene encodes CDR1 LGHDT and CDR2 YNNKEL (reference sequence). This CDR3 is 15 amino acids long.